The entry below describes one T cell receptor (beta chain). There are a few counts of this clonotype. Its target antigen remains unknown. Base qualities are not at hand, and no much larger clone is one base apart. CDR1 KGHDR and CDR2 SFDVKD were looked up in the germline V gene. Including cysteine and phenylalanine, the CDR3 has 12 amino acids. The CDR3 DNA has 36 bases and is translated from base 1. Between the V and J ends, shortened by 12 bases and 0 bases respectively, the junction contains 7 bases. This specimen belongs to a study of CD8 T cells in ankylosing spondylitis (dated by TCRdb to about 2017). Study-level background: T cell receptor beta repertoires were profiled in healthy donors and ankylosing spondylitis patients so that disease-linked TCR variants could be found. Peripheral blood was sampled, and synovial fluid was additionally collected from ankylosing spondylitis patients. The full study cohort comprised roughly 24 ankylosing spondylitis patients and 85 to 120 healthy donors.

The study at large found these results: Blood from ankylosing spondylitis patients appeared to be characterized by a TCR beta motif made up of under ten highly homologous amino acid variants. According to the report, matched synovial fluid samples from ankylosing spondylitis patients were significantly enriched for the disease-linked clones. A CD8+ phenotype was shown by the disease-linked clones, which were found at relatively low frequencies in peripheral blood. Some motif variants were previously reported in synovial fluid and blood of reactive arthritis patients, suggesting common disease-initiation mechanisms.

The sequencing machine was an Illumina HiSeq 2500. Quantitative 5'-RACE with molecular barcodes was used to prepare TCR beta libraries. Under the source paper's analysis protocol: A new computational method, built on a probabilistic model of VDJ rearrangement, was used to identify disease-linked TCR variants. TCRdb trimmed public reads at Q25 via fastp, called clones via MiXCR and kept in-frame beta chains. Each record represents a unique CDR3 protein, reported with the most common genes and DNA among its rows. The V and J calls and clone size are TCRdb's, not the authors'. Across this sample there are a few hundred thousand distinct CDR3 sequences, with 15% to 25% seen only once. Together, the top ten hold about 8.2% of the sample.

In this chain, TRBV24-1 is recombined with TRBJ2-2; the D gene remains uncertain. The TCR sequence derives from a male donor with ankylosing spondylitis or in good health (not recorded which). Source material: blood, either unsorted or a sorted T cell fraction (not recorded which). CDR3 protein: CAAETNTGELFF. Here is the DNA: TGTGCCGCGGAGACGAACACCGGGGAGCTGTTTTTT.